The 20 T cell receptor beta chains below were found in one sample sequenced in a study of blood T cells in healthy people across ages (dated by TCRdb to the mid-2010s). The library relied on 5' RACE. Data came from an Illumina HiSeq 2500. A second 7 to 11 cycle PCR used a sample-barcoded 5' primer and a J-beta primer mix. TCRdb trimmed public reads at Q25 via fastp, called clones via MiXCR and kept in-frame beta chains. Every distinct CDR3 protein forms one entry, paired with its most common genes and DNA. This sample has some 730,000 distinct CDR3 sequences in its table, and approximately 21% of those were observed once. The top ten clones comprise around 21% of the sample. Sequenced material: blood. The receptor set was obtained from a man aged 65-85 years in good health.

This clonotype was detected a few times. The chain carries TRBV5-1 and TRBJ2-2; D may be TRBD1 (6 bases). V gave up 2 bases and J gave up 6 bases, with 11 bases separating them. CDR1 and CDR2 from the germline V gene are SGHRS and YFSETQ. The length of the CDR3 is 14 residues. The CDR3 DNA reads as TGCGCCAGCAGCTTTAACAGGGCCCCCGGGGAGCTGTTTTTT. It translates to CASSFNRAPGELFF.

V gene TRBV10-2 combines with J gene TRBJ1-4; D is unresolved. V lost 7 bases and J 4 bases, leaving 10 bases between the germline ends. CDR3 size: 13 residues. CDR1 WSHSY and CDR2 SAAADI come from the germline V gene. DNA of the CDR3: TGCGCCAGCACCGAACGCGTTAATGAAAAACTGTTTTTT. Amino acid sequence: CASTERVNEKLFF.

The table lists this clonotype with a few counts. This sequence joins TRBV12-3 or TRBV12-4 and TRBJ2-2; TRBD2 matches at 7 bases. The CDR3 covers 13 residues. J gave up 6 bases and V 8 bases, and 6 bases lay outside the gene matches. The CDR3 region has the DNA TGTGCCAGCGGATGGGGGAGGGCCGGGGAGCTGTTTTTT. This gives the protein CASGWGRAGELFF.

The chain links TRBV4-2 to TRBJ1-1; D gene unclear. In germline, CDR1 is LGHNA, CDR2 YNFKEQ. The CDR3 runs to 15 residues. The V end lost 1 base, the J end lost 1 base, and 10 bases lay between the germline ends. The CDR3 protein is CASSQGLEGNTEAFF. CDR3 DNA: TGTGCCAGCAGCCAAGGCTTGGAAGGGAACACTGAAGCTTTCTTT.

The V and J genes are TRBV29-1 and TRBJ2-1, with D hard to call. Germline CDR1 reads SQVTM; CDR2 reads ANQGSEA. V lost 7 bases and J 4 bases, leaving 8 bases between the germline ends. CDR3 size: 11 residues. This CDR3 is CSAQAYNEQFF. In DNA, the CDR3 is TGCAGCGCCCAGGCGTACAATGAGCAGTTCTTC.

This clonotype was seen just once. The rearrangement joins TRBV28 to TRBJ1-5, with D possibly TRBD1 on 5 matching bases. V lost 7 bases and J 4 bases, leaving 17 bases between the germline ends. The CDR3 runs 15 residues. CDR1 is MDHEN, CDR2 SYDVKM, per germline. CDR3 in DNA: TGTGCCAGCACACACGGGACGGTTGAAAATCAGCCCCAGCATTTT. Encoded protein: CASTHGTVENQPQHF.

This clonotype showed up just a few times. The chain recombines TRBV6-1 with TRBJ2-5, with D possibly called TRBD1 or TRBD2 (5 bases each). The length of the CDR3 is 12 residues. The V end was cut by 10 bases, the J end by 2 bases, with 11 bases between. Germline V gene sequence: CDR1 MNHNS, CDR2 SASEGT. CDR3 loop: CAITRQQETQYF. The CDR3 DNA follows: TGTGCCATCACTAGACAGCAAGAGACCCAGTACTTC.

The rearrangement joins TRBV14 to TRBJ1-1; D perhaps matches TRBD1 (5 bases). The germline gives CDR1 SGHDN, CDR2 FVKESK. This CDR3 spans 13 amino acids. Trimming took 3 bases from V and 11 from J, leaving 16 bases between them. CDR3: CASSQAVPTVAFF. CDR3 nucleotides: TGTGCCAGCAGCCAGGCAGTGCCGACAGTGGCTTTCTTT.

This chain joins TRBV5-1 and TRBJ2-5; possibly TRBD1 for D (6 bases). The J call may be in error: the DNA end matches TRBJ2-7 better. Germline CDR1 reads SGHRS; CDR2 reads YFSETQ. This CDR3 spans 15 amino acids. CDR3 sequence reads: CASSLGQGISYEQYF. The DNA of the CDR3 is TGCGCCAGCAGCTTGGGGCAGGGGATCTCCTACGAGCAGTACTTC.

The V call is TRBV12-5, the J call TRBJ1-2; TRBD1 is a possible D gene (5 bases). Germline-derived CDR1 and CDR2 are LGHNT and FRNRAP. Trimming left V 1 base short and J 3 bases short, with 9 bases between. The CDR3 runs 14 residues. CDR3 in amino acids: CASGLAGLHYGYTF. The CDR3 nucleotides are TGTGCTAGTGGTTTGGCGGGACTCCACTATGGCTACACCTTC.

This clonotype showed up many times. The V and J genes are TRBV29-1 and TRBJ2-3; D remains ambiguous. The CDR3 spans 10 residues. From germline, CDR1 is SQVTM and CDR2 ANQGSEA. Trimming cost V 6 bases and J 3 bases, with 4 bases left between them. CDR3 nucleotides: TGCAGCGTGCGTACAGATACGCAGTATTTT. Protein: CSVRTDTQYF.

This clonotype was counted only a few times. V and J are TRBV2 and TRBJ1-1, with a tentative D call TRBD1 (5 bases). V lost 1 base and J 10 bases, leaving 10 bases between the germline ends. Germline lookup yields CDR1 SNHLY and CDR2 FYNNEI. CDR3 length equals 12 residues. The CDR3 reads CASSEGGFGAFF. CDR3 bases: TGTGCCAGCAGTGAAGGGGGGTTTGGAGCTTTCTTT.

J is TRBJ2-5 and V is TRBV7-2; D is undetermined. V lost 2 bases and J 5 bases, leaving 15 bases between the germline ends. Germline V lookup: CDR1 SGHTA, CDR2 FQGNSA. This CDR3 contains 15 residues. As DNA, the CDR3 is TGTGCCAGCAGCTTATCAAGACCCCTCGGGGAGACCCAGTACTTC. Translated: CASSLSRPLGETQYF.

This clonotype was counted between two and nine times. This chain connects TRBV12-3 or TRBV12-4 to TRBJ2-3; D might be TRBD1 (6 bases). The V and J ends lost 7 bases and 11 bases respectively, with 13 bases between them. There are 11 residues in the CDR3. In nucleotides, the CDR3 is TGTGCCAGCAACAGGGTTGGTGTGCAGTATTTT. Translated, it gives CASNRVGVQYF.

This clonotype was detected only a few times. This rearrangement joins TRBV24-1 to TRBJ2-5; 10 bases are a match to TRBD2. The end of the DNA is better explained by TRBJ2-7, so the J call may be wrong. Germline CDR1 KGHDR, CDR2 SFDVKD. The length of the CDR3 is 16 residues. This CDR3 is CATSEPSSGSLHEQYV. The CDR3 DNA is TGTGCCACCAGTGAACCATCTAGCGGGAGTCTCCACGAGCAGTACGTC.

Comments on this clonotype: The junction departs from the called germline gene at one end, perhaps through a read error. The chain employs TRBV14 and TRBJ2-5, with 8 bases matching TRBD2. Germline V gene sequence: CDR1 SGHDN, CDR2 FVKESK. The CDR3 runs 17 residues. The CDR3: CVSSQKLAADFRETQYF. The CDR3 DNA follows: TGTGTCAGCAGCCAAAAACTAGCGGCAGACTTTAGAGAGACCCAGTACTTC.

The CDR3: CASSLGRNTAYEQYF. The CDR3 nucleotides are TGTGCCAGCAGCTTAGGACGGAATACTGCCTACGAGCAGTACTTC. J is TRBJ2-7 and V is TRBV11-2; no clear D gene. Trimming left V 1 base short and J 2 bases short, with 12 bases between. The CDR3 consists of 15 residues. CDR1 is SGHAT, CDR2 FQNNGV, per germline.

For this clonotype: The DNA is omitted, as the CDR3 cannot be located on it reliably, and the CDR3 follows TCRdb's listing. The CDR3 reads CASSSSAGALGTQYF. This rearrangement joins TRBV7-3 to TRBJ2-5; TRBD2, the table's D call, was not compared with the DNA. CDR1 is SGHTA, CDR2 FQGTGA, per germline. Including both end residues, the CDR3 is 15 amino acids long.

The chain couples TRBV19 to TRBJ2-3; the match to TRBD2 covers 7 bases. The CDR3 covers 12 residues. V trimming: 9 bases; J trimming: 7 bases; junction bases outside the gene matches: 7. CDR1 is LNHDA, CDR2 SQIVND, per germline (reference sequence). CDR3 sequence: CASSPSGNTQYF. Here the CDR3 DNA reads TGTGCCAGCAGCCCAAGCGGGAATACGCAGTATTTT.

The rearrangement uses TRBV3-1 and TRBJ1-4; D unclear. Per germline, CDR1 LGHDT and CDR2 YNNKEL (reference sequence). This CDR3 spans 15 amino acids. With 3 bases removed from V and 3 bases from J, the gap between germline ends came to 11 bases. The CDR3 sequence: CASSQGRGPNEKLFF. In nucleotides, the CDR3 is TGTGCCAGCAGCCAGGGAAGAGGCCCTAATGAAAAACTGTTTTTT.